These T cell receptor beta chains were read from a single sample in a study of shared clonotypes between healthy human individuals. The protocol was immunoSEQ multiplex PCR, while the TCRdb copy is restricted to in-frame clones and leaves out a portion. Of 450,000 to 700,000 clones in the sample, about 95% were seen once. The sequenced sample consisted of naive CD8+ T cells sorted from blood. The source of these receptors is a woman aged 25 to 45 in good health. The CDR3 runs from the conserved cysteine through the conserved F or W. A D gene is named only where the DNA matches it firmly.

cdr3_aa: CASSPGQGTYGYTF; v_call: TRBV6-5; j_call: TRBJ1-2; d_call: -
cdr3_aa: CASSFGQGARTEAFF; v_call: TRBV5-4; j_call: TRBJ1-1; d_call: TRBD1
cdr3_aa: CASSAIRENEQFF; v_call: TRBV7-9; j_call: TRBJ2-1; d_call: -
cdr3_aa: CASRGRGGTEAFF; v_call: TRBV14; j_call: TRBJ1-1; d_call: -
cdr3_aa: CASSFGVMGDNEQYF; v_call: TRBV27; j_call: -; d_call: -
cdr3_aa: CASSTLTAPNTQYF; v_call: TRBV27; j_call: TRBJ2-3; d_call: -
cdr3_aa: CASSLGGLVEETQYF; v_call: TRBV27; j_call: TRBJ2-5; d_call: TRBD2
cdr3_aa: CASSYARYYEQYF; v_call: TRBV6-5; j_call: TRBJ2-7; d_call: -
cdr3_aa: CASSFFATNEKLFF; v_call: TRBV5-4; j_call: TRBJ1-4; d_call: -
cdr3_aa: CASSVVGTDTQYF; v_call: TRBV9; j_call: TRBJ2-3; d_call: -
cdr3_aa: CASSTTLGGEQYF; v_call: TRBV7-3; j_call: TRBJ2-7; d_call: -
cdr3_aa: CATSRDLGQGNEQFF; v_call: TRBV15; j_call: TRBJ2-1; d_call: TRBD1
cdr3_aa: CASSPRLAGNIYNEQFF; v_call: TRBV7-8; j_call: TRBJ2-1; d_call: TRBD2
cdr3_aa: CASSEIGREIAKLFF; v_call: TRBV6-1; j_call: TRBJ1-4; d_call: -
cdr3_aa: CASTRKGGQETQYF; v_call: TRBV27; j_call: TRBJ2-5; d_call: -
cdr3_aa: CASSQGTGGYTGELFF; v_call: TRBV7-6; j_call: TRBJ2-2; d_call: TRBD1
cdr3_aa: CASSLGLAGGAADTQYF; v_call: TRBV5-6; j_call: TRBJ2-3; d_call: TRBD2
cdr3_aa: CASRRALQGDTEAFF; v_call: TRBV28; j_call: TRBJ1-1; d_call: TRBD1